These T cell receptor beta chains were read from a single sample in a study of T cell repertoires in cytomegalovirus infection. A single record per CDR3 protein comes from TCRdb applying MiXCR to the reads. The sample contains some 680,000 distinct CDR3 sequences, under 40% of which appear only once. Sequenced: PBMCs. The receptors come from a human donor in good health (CMV status not recorded). Some clones in this sample may be carry-over from other donors' samples. The CDR3 runs from the conserved cysteine through the conserved F or W. Fields, in order: D gene, clone size, V gene, J gene, CDR3 protein, CDR3 DNA. D genes are given only for firm matches. Size values are once, few and many counts, or a class for expanded clones, and some rows have none.

.	.	TRBV5-1	TRBJ2-7	CASSLTGWSYYEQYF	TGCGCCAGCAGCTTGACAGGTTGGTCTTACTACGAGCAGTACTTC
.	few	TRBV20-1	TRBJ1-1	CSASGAGPNTEAFF	TGCAGTGCTAGTGGGGCAGGGCCGAACACTGAAGCTTTCTTT
.	.	TRBV28	TRBJ2-4	CASSLFGSGYIQYF	TGTGCCAGCAGTTTATTTGGGAGTGGGTACATTCAGTACTTC
TRBD1	.	TRBV28	TRBJ1-6	CASSPAGQGPYSPLHF	TGTGCCAGCAGCCCGGCGGGACAGGGGCCTTATTCACCCCTCCACTTT
TRBD1	.	TRBV2	TRBJ1-1	CATDRGNTEAFF	TGTGCCACGGACAGGGGGAACACTGAAGCTTTCTTT
.	.	TRBV20-1	TRBJ1-2	CSAREGSGNYGYTF	TGCAGTGCTAGAGAGGGCAGTGGTAACTATGGCTACACCTTC
.	.	TRBV5-4	TRBJ1-2	CASSLGEGYGYTF	TGTGCCAGCAGCTTAGGGGAAGGCTATGGCTACACCTTC
.	few	TRBV7-9	TRBJ1-4	CASSLEGTFTPATNEKLFF	TGTGCCAGCAGCTTAGAAGGGACATTCACCCCTGCAACTAATGAAAAACTGTTTTTT
.	many	TRBV7-6	TRBJ2-7	CASSSPASYEQYF	TGTGCCAGCAGCTCCCCGGCGAGCTACGAGCAGTACTTC
.	.	TRBV6-6	TRBJ1-3	CASSMYPASGNTIYF	TGTGCCAGCAGTATGTACCCGGCCTCTGGAAACACCATATATTTT
.	many	TRBV7-2	TRBJ1-6	CASSQTGTRDSPLHF	TGTGCCAGCAGCCAAACCGGGACCAGGGATTCACCCCTCCACTTT
.	.	TRBV9	TRBJ1-1	CASSVEPGVKQAFF	TGTGCCAGCAGCGTAGAGCCAGGAGTAAAGCAAGCTTTCTTT
TRBD2	many	TRBV7-9	TRBJ2-7	CASSPTSGGAGFEQYF	TGTGCCAGCAGCCCGACTAGCGGGGGGGCCGGGTTTGAGCAGTACTTC
TRBD1	many	TRBV4-1	TRBJ1-2	CASSQTPGQEDRGYTF	TGCGCCAGCAGCCAGACACCCGGACAGGAGGACAGAGGCTACACCTTC
TRBD1	.	TRBV12-3/TRBV12-4	TRBJ2-7	CASSLAGTGMYEQYF	TGTGCCAGCAGTTTAGCGGGGACAGGGATGTACGAGCAGTACTTC
TRBD1	.	TRBV20-1	TRBJ1-1	CSARGDRGQGTEAFF	TGCAGTGCTAGAGGCGACAGGGGGCAAGGGACTGAAGCTTTCTTT
.	once	TRBV28	TRBJ2-7	CASSYSDRAYEQYF	TGTGCCAGCAGCTACTCGGACCGAGCCTACGAGCAGTACTTC
TRBD1	.	TRBV2	TRBJ2-3	CASSGRGLRDSTDTQYF	TGTGCCAGCAGCGGAAGGGGGCTCCGAGACAGCACAGATACGCAGTATTTT
TRBD1	few	TRBV7-8	TRBJ2-3	CASSFVADRTTDTQYF	TGTGCCAGCAGCTTTGTTGCGGACAGGACCACAGATACGCAGTATTTT
TRBD2	.	TRBV10-2	TRBJ2-3	CASRLGGADTQYF	TGCGCCAGCAGACTTGGGGGGGCAGATACGCAGTATTTT
TRBD2	.	TRBV7-6	TRBJ2-3	CASSLEGASGGTDTQYF	TGTGCCAGCAGCTTAGAGGGGGCTAGCGGGGGCACAGATACGCAGTATTTT
.	.	TRBV27	TRBJ1-1	CASSPTTNTEAFF	TGTGCCAGCAGTCCAACAACGAACACTGAAGCTTTCTTT
TRBD1	few	TRBV20-1	TRBJ1-4	CSAGATGGLNEKLFF	TGCAGTGCCGGTGCAACAGGGGGACTAAATGAAAAACTGTTTTTT
.	.	TRBV4-1	TRBJ1-1	CASSQAGTLNTEAFF	TGCGCCAGCAGCCAAGCGGGCACGCTGAACACTGAAGCTTTCTTT
.	few	TRBV29-1	TRBJ1-4	CSVAGGPEKLFF	TGCAGCGTTGCGGGGGGACCGGAAAAACTGTTTTTT
.	many	TRBV7-2	TRBJ2-2	CASSLPRGLHTGELFF	TGTGCCAGCAGCTTACCCCGGGGCCTACACACCGGGGAGCTGTTTTTT
.	many	TRBV7-2	TRBJ2-1	CASSRYMNEQFF	TGTGCCAGCAGCAGATATATGAATGAGCAGTTCTTC
.	.	TRBV6-1	TRBJ1-4	CASSEFLRHLATNEKLFF	TGTGCCAGCAGTGAATTCTTGAGACACCTCGCAACTAATGAAAAACTGTTTTTT
TRBD2	few	TRBV7-3	TRBJ2-2	CASSLLPAGATNTGELFF	TGTGCCAGCAGCTTATTACCAGCGGGGGCCACGAACACCGGGGAGCTGTTTTTT
.	.	TRBV24-1	TRBJ2-1	CATSDFWAREQFF	TGTGCCACCAGTGATTTTTGGGCGCGGGAGCAGTTCTTC
.	.	TRBV19	TRBJ1-5	CASSIDPLDGNQPQHF	TGTGCCAGTAGTATAGATCCCCTCGACGGAAATCAGCCCCAGCATTTT
.	many	TRBV10-3	TRBJ1-1	CAIRTSSRTEAFF	TGTGCCATCAGGACCTCAAGTCGGACTGAAGCTTTCTTT
.	many	TRBV7-7	TRBJ2-1	CASSPGGEGEQFF	TGTGCTAGCAGCCCAGGGGGGGAGGGTGAGCAGTTCTTC
.	few	TRBV7-2	TRBJ2-7	CASSLNGVSYEQYF	TGTGCCAGCAGCTTAAACGGGGTCTCCTACGAGCAGTACTTC
TRBD2	few	TRBV6-6	TRBJ2-5	CASSGTSGGALETQYF	TGTGCCAGCAGTGGGACTAGCGGGGGGGCTTTGGAGACCCAGTACTTC
TRBD1	few	TRBV28	TRBJ2-1	CASSLGSGGQWGNEQFF	TGTGCCAGCAGTTTAGGCAGTGGGGGACAGTGGGGCAATGAGCAGTTCTTC
TRBD2	few	TRBV28	TRBJ2-7	CASSLRSSGRGQEQYF	TGTGCCAGCAGTTTACGCTCTAGCGGGAGGGGGCAGGAGCAGTACTTC
TRBD1	.	TRBV19	TRBJ2-1	CASTGFRDRQYNEQFF	TGTGCCAGTACCGGCTTCCGGGACAGGCAATACAATGAGCAGTTCTTC
.	many	TRBV2	TRBJ2-3	CASIMGQTRDTQYF	TGTGCCAGCATCATGGGCCAGACTCGGGATACGCAGTATTTT
TRBD2	.	TRBV6-1	TRBJ2-1	CASSELVAGGPGEQFF	TGTGCCAGCAGTGAACTGGTAGCGGGAGGGCCGGGGGAGCAGTTCTTC
.	.	TRBV12-3/TRBV12-4	TRBJ2-7	CASRYSGTLRSYEQYF	TGTGCCAGCAGATACTCCGGGACACTCCGCTCCTACGAGCAGTACTTC
.	.	TRBV19	TRBJ1-1	CASSIGVYAEAFF	TGTGCCAGTAGTATTGGGGTATACGCTGAAGCTTTCTTT
TRBD2	.	TRBV6-1	TRBJ2-1	CASTYPLAGRNNEQFF	TGTGCCAGCACCTACCCACTAGCGGGACGAAACAATGAGCAGTTCTTC
.	many	TRBV7-9	TRBJ2-2	CASSRDTNTGELFF	TGTGCCAGCAGCCGAGATACGAACACCGGGGAGCTGTTTTTT
TRBD1	.	TRBV7-6	TRBJ2-7	CASSLGYRGYEQYF	TGTGCCAGCAGCTTAGGTTACAGGGGCTACGAGCAGTACTTC
TRBD1	.	TRBV6-1	TRBJ2-2	CASSGGQGGNSGELFF	TGTGCCAGCAGTGGGGGACAGGGGGGAAACAGCGGGGAGCTGTTTTTT
.	few	TRBV28	TRBJ2-2	CASSPPEASNTGELFF	TGTGCCAGCAGTCCCCCCGAGGCCTCGAACACCGGGGAGCTGTTTTTT
.	few	TRBV28	TRBJ1-1	CASSLRVRNTEAFF	TGTGCCAGCAGTTTGAGGGTCAGGAACACTGAAGCTTTCTTT
.	many	TRBV7-8	TRBJ1-1	CASSGRSRSMNTEAFF	TGTGCCAGCAGCGGGAGGTCGCGGTCCATGAACACTGAAGCTTTCTTT
TRBD2	.	TRBV28	TRBJ2-7	CASSLGVGEAGGRGPPYEQYF	TGTGCCAGCAGTTTGGGCGTAGGAGAAGCGGGAGGAAGGGGGCCCCCCTACGAGCAGTACTTC
.	.	TRBV12-3/TRBV12-4	TRBJ1-1	CASSPRQATQAFF	TGTGCCAGCAGTCCCAGACAGGCCACTCAAGCTTTCTTT
TRBD1	few	TRBV10-3	TRBJ2-2	CAIRPGTDTGELFF	TGTGCCATCAGGCCCGGGACAGACACCGGGGAGCTGTTTTTT
.	few	TRBV15	TRBJ1-6	CATSRDPRTDSPLHF	TGTGCCACCAGCAGAGATCCTCGGACAGACTCACCCCTCCACTTT